The 7 T cell receptor beta chains reported below all come from one sample, sequenced in a study of cytomegalovirus exposure and HLA in healthy donors. The protocol was immunoSEQ multiplex PCR, while the TCRdb copy is restricted to in-frame clones and leaves out a portion. This sample has 100,000 or so clones; roughly 87% occur once, and the top ten carry around 6.3%. The sample taken for sequencing was PBMCs. Receptors originate from a young man in good health and CMV-seropositive.

This chain joins TRBV7-3 and TRBJ1-1, with D perhaps matching TRBD1 (5 bases). Trimming removed 4 bases at V and 1 base at J, with 7 bases between. The germline V gene encodes CDR1 SGHTA and CDR2 FQGTGA. The CDR3 extends over 13 amino acids. CDR3 amino acids: CASSSGENTEAFF. Written as DNA, the CDR3 is TGTGCCAGCAGCTCGGGGGAGAACACTGAAGCTTTCTTT.

This sequence joins TRBV9 and TRBJ2-2; the match to TRBD2 covers 11 bases. Germline V gene data show CDR1 as SGDLS and CDR2 as YYNGEE. The CDR3 has 16 residues. V lost 2 bases to trimming and J lost 4 bases; unmatched junction nucleotides: 4. The CDR3 nucleotides read TGTGCCAGCAGCGTTAGCGGGGGGGCCACCACCGGGGAGCTGTTTTTT. Amino acid sequence: CASSVSGGATTGELFF. The complete variable domain, with remaining parts taken from reference TRBV9 and TRBJ2-2, reads DSGVTQTPKHLITATGQRVTLRCSPRSGDLSVYWYQQSLDQGLQFLIQYYNGEERAKGNILERFSAQQFPDLHSELNLSSLELGDSALYFCASSVSGGATTGELFFGEGSRLTVL.

The chain links TRBV29-1 to TRBJ1-4; TRBD1 matches at 7 bases. Germline CDR1 SQVTM, CDR2 ANQGSEA. The CDR3 totals 13 residues. V was pared by 6 bases and J by 7 bases, with 8 bases of the junction left unmatched. CDR3 DNA: TGCAGCGTGGAGGGGGCCACGGGTGAAAAACTGTTTTTT. This sequence encodes CSVEGATGEKLFF. The full variable domain, its missing parts supplied by reference TRBV29-1 and TRBJ1-4, is SAVISQKPSRDICQRGTSLTIQCQVDSQVTMMFWYRQQPGQSLTLIATANQGSEATYESGFVIDKFPISRPNLTFSTLTVSNMSPEDSSIYLCSVEGATGEKLFFGSGTQLSVL.

As to this clone: The same CDR3 can be traced to other DNA sequences in this sample. For the CDR3, the DNA is TGTGCCAGCAGTGACTCGGCGGGAGGGCCAGATACGCAGTATTTT. Translated: CASSDSAGGPDTQYF. V gene TRBV6-4 combines with J gene TRBJ2-3; 9 positions match TRBD2. J was trimmed by 4 bases and V by 0 bases; bases with no gene match: 2. CDR3 size: 15 residues. Germline V gives CDR1 MRHNA, CDR2 SNTAGT.

The CDR3 sequence: CASSLEVGQGTESYTF. The DNA for the CDR3 is TGTGCCAGCAGCTTAGAAGTAGGACAGGGGACGGAGAGCTACACCTTC. The chain links TRBV11-2 to TRBJ1-2; 9 nucleotides match TRBD1. Germline V CDR1 and CDR2: SGHAT, FQNNGV. The CDR3 consists of 16 residues. The ends lost 0 bases at V and 9 bases at J; junction bases unmatched: 11.

J is TRBJ2-2 and V is TRBV6-4; 16 bases fit TRBD2. V trimming: 2 bases; J trimming: 4 bases; junction bases outside the gene matches: 7. The germline V gene has CDR1 MRHNA and CDR2 SNTAGT. CDR3 length: 19 amino acids. CDR3 bases: TGTGCCAGCAGTGACATCATGGGACTAGCGGGGGGGCCCACCGGGGAGCTGTTTTTT. Residues: CASSDIMGLAGGPTGELFF.

This chain links TRBV11-3 with TRBJ2-3, with TRBD1 matching over 8 bases. Looked up from germline, CDR1 is SGHNT and CDR2 is YENEEA. With V trimmed by 6 bases and J by 5 bases, 7 bases remained unmatched. The CDR3 runs 14 residues. The chain's CDR3 is CASSTIQGGDTQYF. The CDR3 DNA reads TGTGCCAGCAGTACGATACAGGGGGGAGATACGCAGTATTTT.